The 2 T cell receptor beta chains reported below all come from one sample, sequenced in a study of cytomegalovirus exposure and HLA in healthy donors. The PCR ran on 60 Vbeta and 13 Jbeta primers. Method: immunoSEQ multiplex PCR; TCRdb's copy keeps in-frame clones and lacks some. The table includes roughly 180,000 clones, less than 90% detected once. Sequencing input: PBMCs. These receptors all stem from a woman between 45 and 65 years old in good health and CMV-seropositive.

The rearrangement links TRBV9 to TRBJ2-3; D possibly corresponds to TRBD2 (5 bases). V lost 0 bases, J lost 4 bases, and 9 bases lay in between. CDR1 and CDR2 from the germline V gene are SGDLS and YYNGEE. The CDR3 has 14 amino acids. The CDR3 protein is CASSVDPRADTQYF. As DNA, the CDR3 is TGTGCCAGCAGCGTAGACCCGAGGGCAGATACGCAGTATTTT.

Here the CDR3 reads CASSPNSGQPTYEQYF. The CDR3 nucleotides are TGTGCCAGCAGCCCGAATTCCGGACAGCCCACCTACGAGCAGTACTTC. The gene calls are TRBV7-9 and TRBJ2-7; tentatively, D is TRBD1 (6 bases). The CDR3 is 16 amino acids. Per germline, CDR1 SEHNR and CDR2 FQNEAQ (reference sequence). V gave up 5 bases and J gave up 2 bases, with 19 bases separating them.